Listed below are T cell receptor beta chains from one sample, sequenced in a study of radiotherapy plus CTLA-4 blockade in lung cancer. Sequencing used immunoSEQ multiplex PCR; TCRdb keeps in-frame clones, though not all of them. The sample lists roughly 92,000 clones, around 85% seen once, with 2% to 2.5% in the top ten. Sample: peripheral blood, taken from a patient treated with radiotherapy plus ipilimumab. The receptors originated from a human donor with non-small cell lung cancer who had a partial response to radiotherapy plus ipilimumab. CDR3s include the opening cysteine and the closing phenylalanine or tryptophan. A D gene is named only where the DNA matches it firmly.

CASSYHIMNTEAFF	TGTGCCAGCAGTTACCACATAATGAACACTGAAGCTTTCTTT	.	TRBJ1-1	TRBV6-6
CAQTGLSSYNEQFF	TGTGCCCAAACGGGACTCAGCTCCTACAATGAGCAGTTCTTC	.	TRBJ2-1	TRBV30
CASGPGTGGRAETQYF	TGTGCTAGTGGTCCAGGGACAGGGGGCCGGGCAGAGACCCAGTACTTC	TRBD1	TRBJ2-5	TRBV12-5
CASSGLAGINEQFF	TGTGCCAGCAGCGGACTAGCGGGGATCAATGAGCAGTTCTTC	TRBD2	TRBJ2-1	TRBV5-4
CASSLRLANTGELFF	TGTGCCAGCAGTTTGAGACTAGCGAACACCGGGGAGCTGTTTTTT	.	TRBJ2-2	TRBV28
CASSPGYEQFF	TGTGCCAGCAGTCCAGGTTATGAGCAGTTCTTC	.	TRBJ2-1	TRBV28
CASTPRDRGNTEAFF	TGTGCCAGCACCCCCCGCGACAGAGGGAACACTGAAGCTTTCTTT	.	TRBJ1-1	TRBV7-9
CASSVAPTRDEKLFF	TGTGCCAGCAGCGTCGCACCTACTCGAGATGAAAAACTGTTTTTT	.	TRBJ1-4	TRBV9
CASSQDRLAAMYEQFF	TGCGCCAGCAGCCAAGATCGACTAGCGGCAATGTATGAGCAGTTCTTC	TRBD2	TRBJ2-1	TRBV4-1
CASSSQGRGYTF	TGTGCCAGCAGTTCACAGGGCCGCGGCTACACCTTC	.	TRBJ1-2	TRBV27
CASSLRTGTESEKLFF	TGCGCCAGCAGCCTGAGAACCGGGACAGAGTCTGAAAAACTGTTTTTT	TRBD1	TRBJ1-4	TRBV4-3
CASSYGTSGIPYEQYF	TGTGCCAGCAGTTACGGGACTAGCGGGATTCCATACGAGCAGTACTTC	TRBD2	TRBJ2-7	TRBV6-6
CASSMSPRGGRASDTQYF	TGCGCCAGCAGTATGAGTCCGCGAGGCGGGAGGGCGTCAGATACGCAGTATTTT	TRBD2	TRBJ2-3	TRBV5-1